Included here is one T cell receptor beta chain sequence, with context. The sample is drawn from a study of blood T cell repertoires in COVID-19. In the study overall: Donors in the United States, Italy and Spain gave samples during acute or convalescent COVID-19. Sample material is recorded as cDNA or gDNA derived from T cells, B-cell-depleted T cells, or PBMCs.

Sequencing was performed with immunoSEQ multiplex PCR; in TCRdb, only in-frame clones are kept and a portion is missing. Of more than 110,000 clones in the sample, around nine tenths were seen once. J lost 0 bases, V lost 3 bases, and 1 base had no gene match. The CDR3 loop spans 14 amino acids. Looked up from germline, CDR1 is LNHDA and CDR2 is SQIVND (reference sequence). This TCR derives from a man aged 55 to 70 with active or convalescent COVID-19. V is TRBV19 and J is TRBJ1-2; the match to TRBD1 covers 7 bases. Material for sequencing was peripheral blood. CDR3 amino acids: CASSIGTANYGYTF. DNA for the CDR3: TGTGCCAGTAGTATTGGGACAGCTAACTATGGCTACACCTTC.